The clone carrying this T cell receptor beta chain was recorded many times. Antigen unknown. Researchers made TCR beta libraries by using iRepertoire HTBI primers and running Arm-PCR on CDR3 regions. TCRdb re-analysed the multiplex PCR reads in MiXCR, keeping a single row per CDR3 protein. The repertoire includes more than 450,000 distinct CDR3 sequences, approximately 12% of them detected once, and more than 8% sits in the top ten. Per the germline V gene, CDR1 is SGHKS and CDR2 is YYEKEE (reference sequence). V was clipped by 2 bases and J by 8 bases; unmatched bases: 13. The CDR3 totals 16 residues. Time point indicated: newly diagnosed GD, antithyroid drugs for less than 3 months. From PBMCs, RNA was extracted and then used to make the TCR library. Enrollment of patients was through an endocrinology department in Xi'an, China. This entry is derived from a study of regulatory T cells in long-lasting Graves disease. Study outcomes and limitations: Persistent cases favored TRBV28, TRBJ1-2 and TRBJ2-5.

The same data also contributed to another study, on T cells in Graves' hyperthyroidism and ophthalmopathy.

The chain combines TRBV5-5 with TRBJ2-1; 7 bases map to TRBD2. This specimen was peripheral blood mononuclear cells (PBMCs), taken at new diagnosis, from a patient treated with antithyroid drugs. This TCR came from a woman aged 25 to 39 with Graves disease. CDR3 DNA: TGTGCCAGCAGCTTTATCTTGGCGGGAGACTCGGATGAGCAGTTCTTC. This translates into CASSFILAGDSDEQFF.